The rows below give T cell receptor beta chains drawn from one sample of a study of Graves' ophthalmopathy and Graves' hyperthyroidism. TCRdb re-derived calls from the multiplex PCR reads in MiXCR, one entry per CDR3 protein. The repertoire holds over a million distinct CDR3 sequences, with approximately 35% as singletons. Sequencing input: peripheral blood or thyroid tissue (not recorded which). The source is an adult man with Graves' hyperthyroidism. The CDR3 runs from the conserved cysteine through the conserved F or W.

TRBV7-9,TRBJ2-5,CASRFSGEETQYF
TRBV12-5,TRBJ2-6,CASGLIGANVLTF
TRBV3-1,TRBJ1-2,CASSQDGQGGYGYTF
TRBV7-6,TRBJ1-1,CASSSQGGVNTEAFF
TRBV9,TRBJ2-2,CASSANLRGSGRATGELFF
TRBV7-9,TRBJ2-6,CANSPSTVLTF
TRBV20-1,TRBJ1-5,CSARSTSGREETQHF
TRBV12-3/TRBV12-4,TRBJ2-7,CASSFGLELYF
TRBV2,TRBJ2-7,CARNQGYEQYF
TRBV2,TRBJ2-5,CASRSGYQETQYF
TRBV29-1,TRBJ1-1,CSVAEMNTEAFF
TRBV7-9,TRBJ2-2,CASSSSRGRENTGELFF
TRBV3-1,TRBJ2-6,CASRPDSVSANVLTF
TRBV25-1,TRBJ2-7,CASSLGRGGNSYEQYF
TRBV5-6,TRBJ1-2,CASSLGTFSYGYTF
TRBV6-6,TRBJ2-7,CASSGERGQTFYEQYF
TRBV27,TRBJ2-7,CASKTGHDYEQYF